This T cell receptor beta chain was identified in a study of T cells in Graves' hyperthyroidism and ophthalmopathy. Study background: Staff took peripheral blood when the initial diagnosis was made, before any treatment began.

The germline V and J ends were trimmed by 2 bases and 0 bases, with 11 bases remaining between them. Per the germline V gene, CDR1 is MNHEY and CDR2 is SVGAGI. The CDR3 contains 15 residues. A word on this clonotype: Antigen unknown.

Findings of the study overall: In the blood, most expanded thyroid clonotypes above 0.001 appeared as well.

Researchers amplified the TCR beta CDR3 regions from RNA transcripts. A set of HTBI primers served as the primers for a first-round RT-PCR of the TCR CDR3. TCRdb called the multiplex PCR reads again in MiXCR, with one record for every CDR3 protein. The sample gives 600,000 to 850,000 distinct CDR3 sequences, 18% of which show up once; around 15% is in the top ten. Uncontrolled infection, other autoimmune disease, pregnancy or lactation barred patients from enrollment. The blood sample predates any ophthalmopathy symptoms, coming from first hyperthyroidism diagnosis. The material sequenced was blood. This receptor was identified in a woman aged 50 to 60 with Graves' hyperthyroidism that later progressed to Graves' ophthalmopathy. This chain links TRBV6-5 with TRBJ2-7; D possibly matches TRBD1 or TRBD2 (5 bases each). Here the CDR3 reads CASSYPGPSSYEQYF. The CDR3 DNA is TGTGCCAGCAGTTACCCGGGACCGAGCTCCTACGAGCAGTACTTC.